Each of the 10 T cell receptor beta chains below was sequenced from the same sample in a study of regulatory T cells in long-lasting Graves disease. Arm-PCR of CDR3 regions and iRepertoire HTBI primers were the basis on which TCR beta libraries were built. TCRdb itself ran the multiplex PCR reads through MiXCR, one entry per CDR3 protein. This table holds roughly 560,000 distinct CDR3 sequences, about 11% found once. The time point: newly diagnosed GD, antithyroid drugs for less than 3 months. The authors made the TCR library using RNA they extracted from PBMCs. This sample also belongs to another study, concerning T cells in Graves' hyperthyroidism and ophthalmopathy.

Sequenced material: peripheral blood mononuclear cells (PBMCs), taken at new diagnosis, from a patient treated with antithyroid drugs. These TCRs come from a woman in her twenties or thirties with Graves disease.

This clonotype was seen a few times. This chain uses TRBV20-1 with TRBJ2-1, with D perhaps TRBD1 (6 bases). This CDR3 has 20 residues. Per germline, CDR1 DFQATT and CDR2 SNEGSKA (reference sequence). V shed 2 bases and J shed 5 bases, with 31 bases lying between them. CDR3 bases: TGCAGTGCTAGAAAAACACCGGGACAAACCTATCGAGGCATGAACAATGAGCAGTTCTTC. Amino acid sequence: CSARKTPGQTYRGMNNEQFF.

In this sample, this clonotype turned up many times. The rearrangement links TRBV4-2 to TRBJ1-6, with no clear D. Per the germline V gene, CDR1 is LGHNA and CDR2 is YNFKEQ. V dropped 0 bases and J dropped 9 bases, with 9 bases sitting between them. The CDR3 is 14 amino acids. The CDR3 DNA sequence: TGTGCCAGCAGCCAAGACCAGGAGCGTTCACCCCTCCACTTT. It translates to CASSQDQERSPLHF.

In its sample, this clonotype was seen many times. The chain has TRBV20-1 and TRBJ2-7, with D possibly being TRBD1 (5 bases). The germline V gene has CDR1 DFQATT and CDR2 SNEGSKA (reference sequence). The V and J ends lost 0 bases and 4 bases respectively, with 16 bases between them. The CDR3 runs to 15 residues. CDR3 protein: CSARDRASIEYEQYF. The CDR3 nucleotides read TGCAGTGCTAGAGACAGGGCCTCGATCGAGTACGAGCAGTACTTC.

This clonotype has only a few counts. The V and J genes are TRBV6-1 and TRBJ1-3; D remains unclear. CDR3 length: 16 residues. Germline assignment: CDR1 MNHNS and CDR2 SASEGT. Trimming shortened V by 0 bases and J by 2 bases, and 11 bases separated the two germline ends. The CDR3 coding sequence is TGTGCCAGCAGTGAAGCGTTCGGCAGAACTGGAAACACCATATATTTT. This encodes CASSEAFGRTGNTIYF.

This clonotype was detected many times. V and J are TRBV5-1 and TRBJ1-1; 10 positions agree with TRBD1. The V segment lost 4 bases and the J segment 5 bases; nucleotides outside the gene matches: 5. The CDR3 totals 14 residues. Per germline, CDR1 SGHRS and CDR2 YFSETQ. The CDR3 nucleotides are TGCGCCAGCAGCATCCCGGGACAGGGGACTGAAGCTTTCTTT. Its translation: CASSIPGQGTEAFF.

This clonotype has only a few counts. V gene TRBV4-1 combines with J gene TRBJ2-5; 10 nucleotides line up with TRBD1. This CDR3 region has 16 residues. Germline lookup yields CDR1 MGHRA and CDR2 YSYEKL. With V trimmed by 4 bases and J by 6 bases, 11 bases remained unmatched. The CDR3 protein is CASSPFGTGVLKTQYF. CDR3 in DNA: TGCGCCAGCAGCCCGTTTGGGACAGGGGTCCTCAAGACCCAGTACTTC.

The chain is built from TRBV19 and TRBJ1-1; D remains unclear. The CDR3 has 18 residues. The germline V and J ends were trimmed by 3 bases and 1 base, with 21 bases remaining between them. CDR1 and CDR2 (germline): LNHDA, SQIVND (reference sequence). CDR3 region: CASSIRATNDTTNTEAFF. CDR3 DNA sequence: TGTGCCAGTAGTATTCGGGCGACAAATGACACCACGAACACTGAAGCTTTCTTT.

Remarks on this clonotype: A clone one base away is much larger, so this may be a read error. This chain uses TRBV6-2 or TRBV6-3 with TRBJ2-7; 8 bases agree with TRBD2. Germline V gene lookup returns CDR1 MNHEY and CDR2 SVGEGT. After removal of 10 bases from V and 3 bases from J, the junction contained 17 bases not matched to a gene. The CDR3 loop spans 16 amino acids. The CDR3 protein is CANVLAGPRKVYEQYF. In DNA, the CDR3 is TGTGCCAACGTCCTAGCGGGCCCACGGAAAGTCTACGAGCAGTACTTC.

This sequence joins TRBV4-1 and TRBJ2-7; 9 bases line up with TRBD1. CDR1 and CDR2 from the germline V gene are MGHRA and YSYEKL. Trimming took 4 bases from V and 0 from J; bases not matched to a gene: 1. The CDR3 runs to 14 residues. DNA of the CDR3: TGCGCCAGCAGCCGACAGGGGGTCTCCTACGAGCAGTACTTC. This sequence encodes CASSRQGVSYEQYF.

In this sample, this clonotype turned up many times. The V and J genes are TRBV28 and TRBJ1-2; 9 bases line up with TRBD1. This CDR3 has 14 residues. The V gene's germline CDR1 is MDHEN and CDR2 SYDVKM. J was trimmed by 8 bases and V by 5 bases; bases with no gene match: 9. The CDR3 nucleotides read TGTGCCAGCAGTCGCGCGGACAGGGGCGACGGCTACACCTTC. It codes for CASSRADRGDGYTF.